This TCR beta chain was identified in a study of shared clonotypes between healthy human individuals. Study background: Serving as donors were a couple of women and three men, whose ages spanned 18 to 49. Study results and caveats: Naive CD4 clonotypes were shared across a few donors at roughly 5%. Naive subsets typically showed greater estimated richness than memory subsets.

Original analysis: Because ImmunoSEQ provided only junction sequences with no quality scores, the filtering differed. The assay was immunoSEQ multiplex PCR, and TCRdb's table has in-frame clones only and misses some. V and J calls plus clone size are reproduced from that table; the DNA served to infer D and trimming. This table holds some 900,000 clones, 76% found once. A few counts support this clone. Its antigen remains unknown. Trimming removed 5 bases from V and 6 bases from J; junction bases left unmatched: 4. The germline CDR1 and CDR2 sequences are LNHDA and SQIVND (reference sequence). This CDR3 contains 13 residues.

The clonotype comes from a man between 18 and 29 years old in good health. The chain links TRBV19 to TRBJ1-5; TRBD1 aligns across 7 bases. Sequenced material: memory CD4+ T cells sorted from blood. Subset specified: CD45RA-negative fraction. As DNA, the CDR3 is TGTGCCAGTAGTTTCCAGGGGGGTCAGCCCCAGCATTTT. As protein: CASSFQGGQPQHF.